These 13 T cell receptor beta chains came from one sample sequenced in a study of control samples from healthy donors and cancer patients. TCRdb's table, derived via immunoSEQ multiplex PCR, lists solely in-frame clones and lacks some. The sample consists of about 110,000 clones, 90% of them appearing once. What was sequenced was blood. These TCRs come from a human donor in good health. The donor label of this sample is uncertain.

This chain joins TRBV24-1 and TRBJ2-3, with D uncertain. Trimming removed 5 bases from V and 0 bases from J, with 5 bases in between. This CDR3 has 13 amino acids. In germline, CDR1 is KGHDR, CDR2 SFDVKD. DNA of the CDR3: TGTGCCACCAGTGTCAGTAGCACAGATACGCAGTATTTT. Its protein is CATSVSSTDTQYF.

The chain joins TRBV11-2 to TRBJ2-1; D uncertain. The length of the CDR3 is 17 residues. Germline V gives CDR1 SGHAT, CDR2 FQNNGV. Trimming left V 0 bases short and J 12 bases short, with 24 bases between. The CDR3 here is CASSLDWSDVITMTQFF. CDR3 DNA sequence: TGTGCCAGCAGCTTAGACTGGTCAGATGTAATTACAATGACGCAGTTCTTC.

This sequence joins TRBV20-1 and TRBJ2-5; D gene ambiguous. The CDR3 runs to 11 residues. The germline gives CDR1 DFQATT, CDR2 SNEGSKA (reference sequence). V was trimmed by 6 bases and J by 5 bases, leaving 10 bases between them. The CDR3 nucleotides are TGCAGTGCCCTTCTCGGTGAGACCCAGTACTTC. Its protein product is CSALLGETQYF.

J is TRBJ1-5 and V is TRBV28; unclear D gene. The CDR3 is 17 amino acids. The germline V gene encodes CDR1 MDHEN and CDR2 SYDVKM. Between the trimmed V and J ends, which lost 2 bases and 10 bases, there was a span of 24 bases. CDR3 in amino acids: CASSLPPGGGLNSPQHF. DNA of the CDR3: TGTGCCAGCAGTTTACCCCCCGGTGGCGGTTTAAACAGCCCCCAGCATTTT.

This sequence joins TRBV29-1 and TRBJ1-4; TRBD1 matches at 10 bases. CDR1 SQVTM and CDR2 ANQGSEA come from the germline V gene. The CDR3 spans 12 residues. V was pared by 6 bases and J by 8 bases, with 3 bases of the junction left unmatched. The CDR3 loop reads CSVGTGVEKLFF. The CDR3, as DNA: TGCAGCGTGGGGACAGGGGTGGAAAAACTGTTTTTT.

The chain couples TRBV18 to TRBJ1-1; 8 nucleotides agree with TRBD1. The germline CDR1 and CDR2 sequences are KGHSH and LQKENI. CDR3 length equals 15 residues. Trimming at V came to 0 bases and at J to 5 bases, leaving 5 bases not matched to a gene. CDR3 region: CASSPPSRGRTEAFF. The CDR3 region has the DNA TGTGCCAGCTCACCACCGTCCAGGGGGCGAACTGAAGCTTTCTTT.

In this sample, this clone turned up once. The chain joins TRBV7-2 to TRBJ1-2, with a possible D match to TRBD1 (5 bases). Germline V CDR1 and CDR2: SGHTA, FQGNSA. Trimming pared 1 base from V and 6 bases from J, leaving 15 bases between. The CDR3 has 15 amino acids. The CDR3 region has the DNA TGTGCCAGCAGCTTAGATGGCCCGGGGGGTAATGGCTACACCTTC. Translation gives CASSLDGPGGNGYTF.

The V call is TRBV30, the J call TRBJ1-5, with D tentatively TRBD1 (5 bases). In germline, CDR1 is GTSNPN, CDR2 SVGIG (reference sequence). The CDR3 loop spans 14 amino acids. V lost 2 bases and J lost 3, with 11 bases in between. The CDR3 nucleotides read TGTGCCTGGAGTAAAAAACAGGACAATCAGCCCCAGCATTTT. Its protein product is CAWSKKQDNQPQHF. Full variable domain (remainder filled in from reference TRBV30 and TRBJ1-5): SQTIHQWPATLVQPVGSPLSLECTVEGTSNPNLYWYRQAAGRGLQLLFYSVGIGQISSEVPQNLSASRPQDRQFILSSKKLLLSDSGFYLCAWSKKQDNQPQHFGDGTRLSIL.

The chain joins TRBV9 to TRBJ1-3; D unresolved. CDR1 SGDLS and CDR2 YYNGEE come from the germline V gene. The CDR3 has 15 residues. With 4 bases removed from V and 0 bases from J, the gap between germline ends came to 11 bases. CDR3 nucleotides: TGTGCCAGCAGCAAAATGTCGAGCTCTGGAAACACCATATATTTT. Protein: CASSKMSSSGNTIYF.

The chain carries TRBV5-1 and TRBJ2-7; 8 bases match TRBD2. CDR3 length: 16 residues. With V trimmed by 4 bases and J by 0 bases, 9 bases remained unmatched. CDR1 SGHRS and CDR2 YFSETQ come from the germline V gene. CDR3 protein: CASSQLIGGASYEQYF. The CDR3 DNA sequence: TGCGCCAGCAGCCAATTAATCGGGGGGGCCTCCTACGAGCAGTACTTC.

This chain uses TRBV3-1 (or the pseudogene TRBV3-2) with TRBJ1-1, with 12 positions matching TRBD1. Trimming cost V 1 base and J 8 bases; bases outside gene matches: 8. The CDR3 runs to 16 residues. Looked up from germline, CDR1 is LGHDT and CDR2 is YNNKEL (reference sequence). The CDR3 DNA sequence: TGTGCCAGCAGCCAAGCTACCGGGACAGGGGGCAGGGAAGCTTTCTTT. Protein product: CASSQATGTGGREAFF.

This chain connects TRBV6-2 or TRBV6-3 to TRBJ2-3, with 15 nucleotides matching TRBD2. Germline values: CDR1 MNHEY, CDR2 SVGEGT. The CDR3 is 18 amino acids. The ends lost 5 bases at V and 0 bases at J; junction bases unmatched: 6. The CDR3 loop is CASSAAGLAGGSTDTQYF. CDR3 bases: TGTGCCAGCAGTGCGGCGGGACTAGCGGGGGGAAGCACAGATACGCAGTATTTT.

The chain joins TRBV3-1 (or the pseudogene TRBV3-2) to TRBJ1-2; perhaps TRBD1 as D (5 bases). The CDR3 spans 15 residues. Germline CDR1 reads LGHDT; CDR2 reads YNNKEL (reference sequence). V lost 3 bases and J lost 4, with 15 bases in between. CDR3 sequence (DNA): TGTGCCAGCAGCCAGCCGGGCCAAGGGACCTATGGCTACACCTTC. This sequence encodes CASSQPGQGTYGYTF.